Listed below are T cell receptor beta chains from one sample, sequenced in a study of preoperative IRX-2 immunotherapy in early breast cancer. Generated by immunoSEQ multiplex PCR, the TCRdb table keeps only in-frame clones and is missing some. This table holds more than 25,000 clones, roughly 77% found once. The input for sequencing was lymph node tissue, taken after IRX-2 immunotherapy. These receptors were taken from a human donor with breast cancer. The CDR3 runs from the conserved cysteine through the conserved F or W. Fields, in order: V gene, CDR3 protein.

v_call: TRBV19; cdr3_aa: CASSTPDRGNTEAFF
v_call: TRBV10-2; cdr3_aa: CASSEVGGDSPLHF
v_call: TRBV15; cdr3_aa: CATSRGSGSSSYGYTF
v_call: TRBV18; cdr3_aa: CASSVTTGVRDGYTF
v_call: TRBV6-8; cdr3_aa: CASNADRGYNSPLHF
v_call: TRBV19; cdr3_aa: CASEGAGSGANVLTF
v_call: TRBV29-1; cdr3_aa: CSVDSGGSVTEAFF
v_call: TRBV19; cdr3_aa: CASSNTDNTEAFF
v_call: TRBV6-8; cdr3_aa: CASSRGQGAQTNEKLFF
v_call: TRBV19; cdr3_aa: CASSWGSNIQYF
v_call: TRBV15; cdr3_aa: CATSRDRRTGELFF
v_call: TRBV11-3; cdr3_aa: CASSLGGGSTGELFF
v_call: TRBV29-1; cdr3_aa: CSVEDRGTDTQYF
v_call: TRBV19; cdr3_aa: CASSQSAGAGNSPLHF
v_call: TRBV11-3; cdr3_aa: CASSVGLLNTEAFF
v_call: TRBV6-1; cdr3_aa: CASSEARSYNEQFF